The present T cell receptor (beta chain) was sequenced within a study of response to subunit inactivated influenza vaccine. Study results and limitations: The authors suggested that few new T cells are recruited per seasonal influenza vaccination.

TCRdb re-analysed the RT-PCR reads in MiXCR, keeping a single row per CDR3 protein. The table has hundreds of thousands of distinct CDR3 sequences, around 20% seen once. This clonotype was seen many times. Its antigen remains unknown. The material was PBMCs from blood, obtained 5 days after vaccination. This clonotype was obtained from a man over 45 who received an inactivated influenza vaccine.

This chain's CDR3 is CAISESNSGTDTQYF. DNA for the CDR3: TGTGCCATCAGTGAGTCGAACAGTGGCACAGATACGCAGTATTTT. This sequence joins TRBV10-3 and TRBJ2-3, with D unclear. The CDR3 contains 15 residues. Trimming stripped 0 bases from V and 1 base from J, with 8 bases between. The V gene's germline CDR1 is ENHRY and CDR2 SYGVKD.